The rows below give T cell receptor beta chains drawn from one sample of a study of cytomegalovirus exposure and HLA in healthy donors. Assay used: immunoSEQ multiplex PCR; TCRdb lists only in-frame clones, some missing. Its listing shows 150,000 or so clones. Sample: PBMCs. The receptors were sampled from a woman aged 45-65 years in good health and CMV-seronegative. Each CDR3 is given without its conserved first and last residue.

j_call v_call cdr3_aa
TRBJ2-5 TRBV6-6 ASSTGAGGEETQY
TRBJ1-1 TRBV4-2 ASSQVGGRDTEAF
TRBJ1-2 TRBV9 ASSSRQGRGYT
TRBJ2-5 TRBV5-1 ASSLEGAEGETQY
TRBJ2-5 TRBV28 ASSSLGDRAQETQY
TRBJ1-4 TRBV6-6 ASSYARGGEKLF
TRBJ1-2 TRBV13 ASSSPGVGHGYT
TRBJ1-1 TRBV29-1 SVATGGTEAF
TRBJ2-7 TRBV18 ASSPFGTGEEEQY
TRBJ1-6 TRBV28 ASSFRSGECH
TRBJ2-1 TRBV18 ASSPYPGGNEQF
TRBJ1-3 TRBV28 ASSLPRGRNTIY
TRBJ2-1 TRBV5-8 ASSPTDFTYNEQF
TRBJ2-1 TRBV5-6 ASSDSGGDNEQF
TRBJ2-7 TRBV5-6 ASSLRGYYEQY
TRBJ2-5 TRBV10-2 ASSEWMGLAYQETQY
TRBJ1-3 TRBV4-1 ASSPSEIIAIY
TRBJ2-5 TRBV5-1 ASRETGAQETQY
TRBJ1-2 TRBV5-8 ASSLGGTGGSRYT
TRBJ2-3 TRBV7-2 ASSLGQGVTDTQY
TRBJ2-1 TRBV4-2 ASSHLAGGANEQF
TRBJ2-7 TRBV6-6 ASRAGISYEQY
TRBJ1-2 TRBV7-8 ASSKDRDVGYGYT
TRBJ2-3 TRBV7-3 ASSEGEGRRGDTQY
TRBJ2-2 TRBV9 ASSKSGQGAGELF
TRBJ2-3 TRBV5-1 ASSSGTSTDTQY
TRBJ1-1 TRBV13 ASSKGTGNTEAF
TRBJ2-1 TRBV4-1 ASSSPGAGANNEQF
TRBJ2-5 TRBV6-1 ASRAGTGLETQY
TRBJ2-3 TRBV5-3 ARKGRTHPDTQY
TRBJ2-3 TRBV6-5 ASRGLGSDTQY
TRBJ1-6 TRBV28 ASSSTGVSPLH
TRBJ1-1 TRBV7-8 ASSPAGNTEAF
TRBJ2-6 TRBV4-3 ASSTGAGANVLT